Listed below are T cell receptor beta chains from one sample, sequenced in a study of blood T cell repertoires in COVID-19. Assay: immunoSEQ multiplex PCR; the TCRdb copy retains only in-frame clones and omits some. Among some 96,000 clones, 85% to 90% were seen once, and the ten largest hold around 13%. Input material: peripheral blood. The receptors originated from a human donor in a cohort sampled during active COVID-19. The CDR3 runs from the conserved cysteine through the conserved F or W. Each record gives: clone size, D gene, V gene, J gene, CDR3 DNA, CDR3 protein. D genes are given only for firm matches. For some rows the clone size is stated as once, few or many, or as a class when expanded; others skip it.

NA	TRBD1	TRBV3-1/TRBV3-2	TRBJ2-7	TGTGCCAGCAGCACTTTAGGGACAGGGTCCTCCTACGAGCAGTACTTC	CASSTLGTGSSYEQYF
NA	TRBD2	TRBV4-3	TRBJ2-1	TGCGCCAGCAGCCTTCGGGACTACGATGAGCAGTTCTTC	CASSLRDYDEQFF
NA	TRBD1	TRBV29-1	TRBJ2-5	TGCAGCGTTCGAGGACAGGTGGAGACCCAGTACTTC	CSVRGQVETQYF
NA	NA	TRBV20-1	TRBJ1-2	TGCAGTGCTAGTATTTCAACCGGAGCTAACTATGGCTACACCTTC	CSASISTGANYGYTF
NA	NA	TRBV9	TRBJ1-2	TGTGCCAGCAGCCCAGATCCGATCTATGGCTACACCTTC	CASSPDPIYGYTF
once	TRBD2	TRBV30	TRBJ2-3	TGTGCCTGGAGTCCCGCGGGAGGGCCATCAGATACGCAGTATTTT	CAWSPAGGPSDTQYF
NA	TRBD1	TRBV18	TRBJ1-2	TGTGCCAGCTCACCGGGACAGGGGTCGACCTATGGCTACACCTTC	CASSPGQGSTYGYTF
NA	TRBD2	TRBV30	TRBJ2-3	TGTGCCTGGAGTGTTCCGGGACTAGTAATCTCGGATACGCAGTATTTT	CAWSVPGLVISDTQYF
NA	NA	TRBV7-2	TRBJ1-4	TGTGCCAGCAGCCCAAGCTGGGCAAGGAATGAAAAACTGTTTTTT	CASSPSWARNEKLFF
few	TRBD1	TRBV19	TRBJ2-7	TGTGCCAGTAGTCCCCTTAATCCGGGACAGGGAGAAGAGCAGTACTTC	CASSPLNPGQGEEQYF
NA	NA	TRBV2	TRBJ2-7	TGTGCCAGCAGTGTGGTACTAGCTTGGGGCGAGCAGTACTTC	CASSVVLAWGEQYF
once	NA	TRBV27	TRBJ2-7	TGTGCCAGCAGTTTCAACAGGGAGTACGAGCAGTACTTC	CASSFNREYEQYF
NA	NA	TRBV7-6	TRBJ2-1	TGTGCCAGCAGCTTAGAGGATAGCCGGTATGAGCAGTTCTTC	CASSLEDSRYEQFF
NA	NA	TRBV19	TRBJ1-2	TGTGCCAGTAGTATGTCGGTCAGGGACTATGGCTACACCTTC	CASSMSVRDYGYTF
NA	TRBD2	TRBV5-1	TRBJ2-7	TGCGCCAGCAACCGAGGGACTAGCGGCTACGAGCAGTACTTC	CASNRGTSGYEQYF
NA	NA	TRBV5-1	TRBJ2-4	TGCGCCAGCGCCTTGACCCCTGCTCACAGGAAACGGGACTTC	CASALTPAHRKRDF
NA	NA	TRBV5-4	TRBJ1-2	TGTGCCAGCACCCAGGGTGGCAGGGGAGAATATGGCTACACCTTC	CASTQGGRGEYGYTF
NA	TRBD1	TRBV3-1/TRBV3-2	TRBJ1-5	TGTGCCAGCAGCCCCGGACAGGGGGTCATGGGTCAGCCCCAGCATTTT	CASSPGQGVMGQPQHF
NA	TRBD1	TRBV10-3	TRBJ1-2	TGTGCCATCAGGGACACAGGGGGCAGAGGAGGCTACACCTTC	CAIRDTGGRGGYTF
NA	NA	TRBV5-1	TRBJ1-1	TGCGCCAGCAGCTTCACAGCGAACACTGAAGCTTTCTTT	CASSFTANTEAFF
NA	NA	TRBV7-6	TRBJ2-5	TGTGCCAGCAGCTTAAATCCAGGGAGGCTAGAGACCCAGTACTTC	CASSLNPGRLETQYF
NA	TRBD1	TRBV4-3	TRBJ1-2	TGCGCCAGCAGCTCTCAGGGGGCTCTCTATGGCTACACCTTC	CASSSQGALYGYTF
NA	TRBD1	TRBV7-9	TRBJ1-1	TGTGCCAGCAGAGAGGGACAGGGAACTGAAGCTTTCTTT	CASREGQGTEAFF
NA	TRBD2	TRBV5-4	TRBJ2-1	TGTGCCAGCAGCTTGGTTCACCTAGCGGGAGGCTACAATGAGCAGTTCTTC	CASSLVHLAGGYNEQFF
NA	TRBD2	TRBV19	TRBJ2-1	TGTGCCAGTAGTCGGCAGCGGGGGTCCTACAATGAGCAGTTCTTC	CASSRQRGSYNEQFF
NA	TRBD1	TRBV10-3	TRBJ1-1	TGTGCCATAGGGACAGGCGAAGCTTTCTTT	CAIGTGEAFF